This T cell receptor (beta chain) emerged from a study of cytomegalovirus exposure and HLA in healthy donors. A multiplex PCR was run with 60 Vbeta primers and 13 Jbeta primers. Assay: immunoSEQ multiplex PCR; the TCRdb copy retains only in-frame clones and omits some. The sample consists of more than 95,000 clones, roughly four fifths of them appearing once. Trimming shortened V by 0 bases and J by 0 bases, and 11 bases separated the two germline ends. Germline V lookup: CDR1 MNHEY, CDR2 SVGAGI. CDR3 length equals 16 residues. J is TRBJ1-1 and V is TRBV6-5; D remains ambiguous. This TCR came from a woman in her sixties in good health and CMV-seropositive. What was sequenced was PBMCs. The CDR3 region has the DNA TGTGCCAGCAGTTACTCGAGGTTTGCCCTGAACACTGAAGCTTTCTTT. This sequence encodes CASSYSRFALNTEAFF.